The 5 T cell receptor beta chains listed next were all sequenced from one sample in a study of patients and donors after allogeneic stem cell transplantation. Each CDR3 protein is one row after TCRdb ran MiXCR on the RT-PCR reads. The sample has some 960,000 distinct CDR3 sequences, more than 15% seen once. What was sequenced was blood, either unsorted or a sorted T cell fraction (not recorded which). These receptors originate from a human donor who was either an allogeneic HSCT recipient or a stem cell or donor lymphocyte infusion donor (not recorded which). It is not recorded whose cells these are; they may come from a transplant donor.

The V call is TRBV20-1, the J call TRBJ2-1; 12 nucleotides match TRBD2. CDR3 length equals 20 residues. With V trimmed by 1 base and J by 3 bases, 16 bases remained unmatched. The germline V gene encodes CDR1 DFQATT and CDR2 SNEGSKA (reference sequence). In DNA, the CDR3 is TGCAGTGCTAGAGGTCCTGAGATCTCTGGACTAGCGGGATACTACAATGAGCAGTTCTTC. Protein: CSARGPEISGLAGYYNEQFF.

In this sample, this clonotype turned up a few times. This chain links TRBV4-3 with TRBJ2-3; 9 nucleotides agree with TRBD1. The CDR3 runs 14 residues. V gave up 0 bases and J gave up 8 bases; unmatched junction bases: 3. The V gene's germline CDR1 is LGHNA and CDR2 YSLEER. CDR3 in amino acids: CASSQDMDRGTQYF. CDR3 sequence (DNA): TGCGCCAGCAGCCAAGATATGGACAGGGGTACGCAGTATTTT.

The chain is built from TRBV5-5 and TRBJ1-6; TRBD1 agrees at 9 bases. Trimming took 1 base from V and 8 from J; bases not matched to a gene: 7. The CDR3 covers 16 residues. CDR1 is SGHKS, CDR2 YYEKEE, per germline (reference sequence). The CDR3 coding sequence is TGTGCCAGCAGCTTGTTTGGCAGGACAGGGGATTCACCCCTCCACTTT. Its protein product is CASSLFGRTGDSPLHF. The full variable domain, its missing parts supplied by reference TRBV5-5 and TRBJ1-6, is DAGVTQSPTHLIKTRGQQVTLRCSPISGHKSVSWYQQVLGQGPQFIFQYYEKEERGRGNFPDRFSARQFPNYSSELNVNALLLGDSALYLCASSLFGRTGDSPLHFGNGTRLTVT.

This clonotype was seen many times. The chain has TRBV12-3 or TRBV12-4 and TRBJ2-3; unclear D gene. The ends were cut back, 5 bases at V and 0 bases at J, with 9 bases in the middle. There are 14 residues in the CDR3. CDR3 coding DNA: TGTGCCAGCAGTCACCGCGTTAGCACAGATACGCAGTATTTT. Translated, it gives CASSHRVSTDTQYF.

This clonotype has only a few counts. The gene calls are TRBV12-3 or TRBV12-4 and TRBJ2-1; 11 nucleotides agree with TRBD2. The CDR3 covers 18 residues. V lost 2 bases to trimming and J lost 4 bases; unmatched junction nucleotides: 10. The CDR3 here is CASSLPTTTSGGYNEQFF. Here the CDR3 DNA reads TGTGCCAGCAGTTTACCAACAACTACTAGCGGGGGTTACAATGAGCAGTTCTTC.